The clone carrying this T cell receptor beta chain was detected a few times. The sample has other DNA sequences that encode this CDR3 too. Method: immunoSEQ multiplex PCR; TCRdb's copy keeps in-frame clones and lacks some. The table has some 140,000 clones, 75% to 90% seen once; the top ten hold roughly 8.7%. This record comes from a study of control samples from healthy donors and cancer patients. This CDR3 is 12 amino acids long. Germline V gives CDR1 SGDLS, CDR2 YYNGEE. Between the trimmed V and J ends, which lost 0 bases and 5 bases, there was a span of 2 bases. The sequenced material came from blood. The chain has TRBV9 and TRBJ2-2, with D uncertain. This sequence was found in a woman aged 30 to 39 in good health. CDR3 residues: CASSVGTGELFF. CDR3 nucleotides: TGTGCCAGCAGCGTAGGGACCGGGGAGCTGTTTTTT.